The rows below give T cell receptor beta chains drawn from one sample of a study of control samples from healthy donors and cancer patients. Data came from immunoSEQ multiplex PCR; TCRdb stores just in-frame clones and leaves some out. There are more than 100,000 clones in the sample; around 90% occur only once, and more than 2% lies in the top ten. Sequencing was carried out using blood. The receptors were sampled from a young man in good health. CDR3s leave out the opening cysteine and the closing phenylalanine or tryptophan. The order of the fields is V gene, clone size, CDR3 protein. A row's size may be missing; if present it is once, few, many or a size class.

TRBV5-4 | once | ASSHTGTRSYNEQF
TRBV5-1 | . | ASKREPNYGYT
TRBV29-1 | . | SVGAGADQPQH
TRBV18 | . | ASSPNLPAEGGSNQPQH
TRBV2 | . | ASSPRQGANQPQH
TRBV7-9 | . | ASSLGQFYEQY
TRBV3-1/TRBV3-2 | . | ASSQQQGVHEQY
TRBV7-9 | . | ASSLGQGANEQF
TRBV5-6 | . | ASSPRVGEGNEQF
TRBV5-4 | . | ASRLGTSGNTRELF
TRBV15 | . | ATSSLQGPKTQY
TRBV5-5 | . | ASSSYGLHTEAF
TRBV28 | . | ASSFRGENTDTQY
TRBV7-9 | . | ASSLELQTETQY
TRBV11-2 | . | ASSLSILGRVVLT
TRBV7-3 | . | ASSLTSSYNEQF
TRBV18 | . | ASSPLSLGGGDTQY
TRBV28 | . | ASSLVAMETQY
TRBV28 | . | ASSLGQAHQPQH
TRBV5-1 | . | ASSLGQGYYGYT
TRBV5-1 | . | ASSQLAGVNTGELF
TRBV5-1 | . | ASSLTNRAEAF
TRBV11-2 | . | ASAAGLAETQY
TRBV19 | . | ASSTGAGEQY
TRBV30 | . | AWRITANTEAF
TRBV29-1 | . | SVSNTGELF
TRBV25-1 | once | ASHSRHYGYT
TRBV11-3 | . | ASSSSGETETQY
TRBV18 | . | ASSPSVWGRTGELF
TRBV7-9 | . | ASSSDVYNEQF
TRBV6-2/TRBV6-3 | . | ASSYSGSGENQETQY
TRBV7-9 | . | ASSPRLAGNYNEQF
TRBV4-2 | . | ASSVGGVGNQPQH
TRBV10-3 | once | AISGEGRINTEAF
TRBV30 | . | AWSVGGRNQPQH
TRBV7-2 | . | ASSLLAGGGDTQY
TRBV3-1/TRBV3-2 | . | ASSQEGLAGDLEQF
TRBV11-1 | . | ASSFPGQGTNEQF
TRBV6-5 | few | ASSYSKLSQPQH
TRBV5-1 | . | ASSLAQGEDGYT
TRBV19 | once | ASSAWTGAQNTEAF
TRBV5-5 | . | ASSPEAGQGQETQY
TRBV5-4 | . | ASSGDRGRTGELF
TRBV10-3 | . | AISESGGNQPQH
TRBV6-4 | . | ASLSTSQIGELF
TRBV5-4 | . | ASSPSAGAYNEQF
TRBV27 | . | ASSLAGFNTEAF
TRBV6-1 | . | ASSEVQGINQPQH
TRBV4-1 | . | ASSPIDGNTYGYT
TRBV3-1/TRBV3-2 | once | ASSLPSVGYT
TRBV30 | . | AWSVFATLDEKLF
TRBV2 | . | ASSERRSGNTIY
TRBV4-1 | . | ASSLGTGGYKEGYT
TRBV6-1 | few | ASSEEPQTGIYT
TRBV24-1 | . | ATSDLGDSQNTGELF
TRBV28 | . | ASRYKGGAYAGTEAF
TRBV5-1 | few | ASSFGGKRTEAF